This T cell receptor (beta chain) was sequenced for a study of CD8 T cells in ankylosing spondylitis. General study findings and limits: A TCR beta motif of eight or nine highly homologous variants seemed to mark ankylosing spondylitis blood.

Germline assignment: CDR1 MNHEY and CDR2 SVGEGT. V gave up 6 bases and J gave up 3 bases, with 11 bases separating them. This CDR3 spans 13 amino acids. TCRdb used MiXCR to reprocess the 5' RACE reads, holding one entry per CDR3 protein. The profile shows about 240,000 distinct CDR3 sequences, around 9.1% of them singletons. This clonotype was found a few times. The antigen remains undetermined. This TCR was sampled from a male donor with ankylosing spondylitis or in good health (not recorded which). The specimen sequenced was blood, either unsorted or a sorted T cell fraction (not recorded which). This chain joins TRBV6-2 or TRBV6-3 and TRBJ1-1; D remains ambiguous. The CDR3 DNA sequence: TGTGCCAGCAGACCCAGCCGGGACACTGAAGCTTTCTTT. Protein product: CASRPSRDTEAFF.